Reported below is one T cell receptor beta chain. The antigen remains unidentified. The sample belongs to a study of shared clonotypes between healthy human individuals. Study-level points and caveats: Represented diversity, genetic and exposure-history alike, was limited by few donors. Shared clonotypes across all four donors exceeded non-shared ones in generation probability. What naive subsets generally showed was a larger estimated richness than memory subsets showed.

CD4+ cells yielded CD45RA+ naive and CD45RA-negative memory subsets. Assay: immunoSEQ multiplex PCR; the TCRdb copy retains only in-frame clones and omits some. The repertoire holds about 980,000 clones, with approximately 80% as singletons. V was clipped by 3 bases and J by 2 bases; unmatched bases: 2. The CDR3 has 14 residues. The germline gives CDR1 SGHTA, CDR2 FQGNSA. This chain uses TRBV7-2 with TRBJ2-5, with 8 bases aligning to TRBD1. The source of this sequence is a man younger than 35 in good health. Sequencing was carried out using memory CD4+ T cells sorted from blood. As to subset: CD45RA-negative fraction. The CDR3: CASSLGTGQETQYF. Here the CDR3 DNA reads TGTGCCAGCAGCTTGGGGACAGGTCAAGAGACCCAGTACTTC.